This T cell receptor beta chain was captured in a study of blood T cell repertoires in COVID-19. Whole-study context: Recovery among Cohort 3 donors was established by two negative PCRs, clearance, or symptom resolution.

The CDR3 length is 13 residues. The V end was cut by 0 bases, the J end by 4 bases, with 6 bases between. Germline assignment: CDR1 MRHNA and CDR2 SNTAGT. Produced via immunoSEQ multiplex PCR; TCRdb's table is partial and in-frame only. The sample gives approximately 360,000 clones, around 87% of which show up once; about 2.1% is in the top ten. Those enrolled, adults aged roughly 18 to 100 years, came from 25 or so US areas. Sequenced: PBMCs or T cells enriched from blood (not recorded which). The chain couples TRBV6-4 to TRBJ1-2, with no clear D. The sequence came from a man between 35 and 55 years old in a cohort exposed to, infected with or recovered from COVID-19 (not recorded which). CDR3 nucleotide sequence: TGTGCCAGCAGTGACTCCCTCTTCTATGGCTACACCTTC. It translates to CASSDSLFYGYTF.